The clone carrying this TCR beta chain showed up just a few times. Antigen: not known. The sample belongs to a study of T-cell memory formation after mild COVID-19. Across the study: Clustering of TCRs was largely donor specific.

A 5'RACE reaction primed in the constant segment made cDNA libraries of TCR alpha and TCR beta, and these carried sample barcodes and UMIs. Each CDR3 protein gets one entry after TCRdb re-called the 5' RACE reads with MiXCR. The table lists tens of thousands of distinct CDR3 sequences, over 15% of them singletons, with 31% in the top ten. General observations from the study: The appearance of some responding clones in pre-infection memory suggested that cross-reactive memory joined.

Germline CDR1 reads MGHRA; CDR2 reads YSYEKL. The V end lost 2 bases, the J end lost 3 bases, and 11 bases lay between the germline ends. CDR3 length: 15 residues. The genes are TRBV4-1 and TRBJ1-5; no firm D call. The sequenced material came from PBMCs or a T cell subset sorted from them (not recorded which). This clonotype originated in an adult woman who had mild COVID-19 (a few samples of this study predate the infection). Cell type and time point are not known. For the CDR3, the DNA is TGCGCCAGCAGCCAAAGGTACCAGCCCAATCAGCCCCAGCATTTT. It encodes CASSQRYQPNQPQHF.